This T cell receptor (beta chain) was found in a study of T cell responses to AZD1222 COVID-19 vaccine. Study-wide results and caveats: Clonal diversity was possibly underestimated, and white British individuals and females predominated among donors. Among those given AZD1222, only 5 to 7 were seropositive at baseline.

This clone was detected once. Its antigen is undetermined. CDR3 length equals 11 residues. CDR1 DFQATT and CDR2 SNEGSKA come from the germline V gene (reference sequence). Deletions cut 3 bases from V and 6 bases from J, with 6 bases between. Clones were read by immunoSEQ multiplex PCR, and TCRdb kept only the in-frame ones, dropping some. The top ten clones hold around 4% of a sample with more than 90,000 clones, roughly 91% of them seen once. The gene calls are TRBV20-1 and TRBJ2-1, with D unclear. The specimen was peripheral blood, collected 28 days after the second AZD1222 dose. This receptor was taken from an adult who received the AZD1222 COVID-19 vaccine. CDR3 loop: CSARLGNEQFF. The CDR3 DNA follows: TGCAGTGCTAGGTTAGGCAATGAGCAGTTCTTC.